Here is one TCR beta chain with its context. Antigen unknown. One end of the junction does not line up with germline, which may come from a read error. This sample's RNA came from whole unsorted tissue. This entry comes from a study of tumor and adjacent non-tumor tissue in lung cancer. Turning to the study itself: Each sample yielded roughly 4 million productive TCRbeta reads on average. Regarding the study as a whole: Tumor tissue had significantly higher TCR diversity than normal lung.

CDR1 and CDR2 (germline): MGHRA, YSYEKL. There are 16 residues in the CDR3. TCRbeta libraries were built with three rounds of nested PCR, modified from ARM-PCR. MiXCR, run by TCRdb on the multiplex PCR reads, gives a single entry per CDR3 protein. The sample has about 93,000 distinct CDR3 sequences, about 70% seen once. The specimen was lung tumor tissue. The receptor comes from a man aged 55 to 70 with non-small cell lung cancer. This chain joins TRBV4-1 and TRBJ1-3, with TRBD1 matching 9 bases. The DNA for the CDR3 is TGCGCCAGAAGCCTTTTTGACAGGGGGTCTGGAGACACCATATATTTT. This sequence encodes CARSLFDRGSGDTIYF.